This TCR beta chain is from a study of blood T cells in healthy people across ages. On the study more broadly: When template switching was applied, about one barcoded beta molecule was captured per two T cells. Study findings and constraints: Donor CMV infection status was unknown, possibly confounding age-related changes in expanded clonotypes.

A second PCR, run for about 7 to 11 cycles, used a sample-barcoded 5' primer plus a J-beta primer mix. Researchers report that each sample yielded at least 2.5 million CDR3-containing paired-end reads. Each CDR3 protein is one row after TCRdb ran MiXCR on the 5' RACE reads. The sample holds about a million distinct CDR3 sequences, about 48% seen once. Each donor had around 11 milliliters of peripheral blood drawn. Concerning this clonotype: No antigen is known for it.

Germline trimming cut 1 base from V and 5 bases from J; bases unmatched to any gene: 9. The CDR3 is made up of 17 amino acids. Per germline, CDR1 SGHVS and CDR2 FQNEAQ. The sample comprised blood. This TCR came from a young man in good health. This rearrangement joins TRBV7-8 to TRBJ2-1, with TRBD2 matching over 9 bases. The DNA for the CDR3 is TGTGCCAGCAGCTTAGTGCGGAGCGGGGGGCCCCACAATGAGCAGTTCTTC. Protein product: CASSLVRSGGPHNEQFF.